The sequence of this T cell receptor beta chain was determined in a study of post-analysis software for immune sequencing data. Turning to the study itself: Relapsing-remitting, secondary progressive and progressive-relapsing multiple sclerosis courses were included.

The CDR3 totals 15 residues. Germline V CDR1 and CDR2: MGHDK, SYGVNS. Between the trimmed V and J ends, which lost 1 base and 1 base, there was a span of 10 bases. The authors incorporated unique molecular identifiers into the TCR beta cDNA libraries. Researchers reported 400,000 to 550,000 cDNA molecules coming from around 1 to 9.1 million T cells. TCRdb independently ran MiXCR on the PCR reads; one entry per CDR3 protein. The data contain about 540,000 distinct CDR3 sequences, around 34% of them singletons. Study-wide points: Patients used several TRBV segments, including TRBV5-6, TRBV5-1 and TRBV20-1, more often than controls. Under F measure analysis, samples from one preparation batch co-clustered strongly. Versus controls, multiple sclerosis patients showed significantly lower diversity (normalized Chao1).

This clonotype was seen many times. The antigen is not known. The chain joins TRBV25-1 to TRBJ2-5; D gene ambiguous. The sequenced sample consisted of blood. This TCR was sampled from a girl under 18 with multiple sclerosis. In DNA form, the CDR3 reads TGTGCCAGCAGTGAATCGATCGCAGGCCAAGAGACCCAGTACTTC. This sequence encodes CASSESIAGQETQYF.